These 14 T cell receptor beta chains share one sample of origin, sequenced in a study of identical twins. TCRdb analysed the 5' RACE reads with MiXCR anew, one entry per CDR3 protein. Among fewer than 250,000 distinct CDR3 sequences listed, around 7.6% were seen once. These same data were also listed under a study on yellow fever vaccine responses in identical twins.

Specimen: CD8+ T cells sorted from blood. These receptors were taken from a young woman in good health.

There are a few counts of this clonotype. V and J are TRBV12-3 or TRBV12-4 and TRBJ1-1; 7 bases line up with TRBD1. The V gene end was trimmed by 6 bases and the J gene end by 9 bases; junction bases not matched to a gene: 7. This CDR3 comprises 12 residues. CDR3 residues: CASSRGQAKAFF. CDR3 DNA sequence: TGTGCCAGCAGCAGAGGACAGGCAAAAGCTTTCTTT.

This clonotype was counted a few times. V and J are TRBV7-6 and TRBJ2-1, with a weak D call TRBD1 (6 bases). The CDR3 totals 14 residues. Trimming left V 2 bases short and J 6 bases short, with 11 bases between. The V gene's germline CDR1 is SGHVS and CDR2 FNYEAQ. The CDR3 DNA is TGTGCCAGCAGCTTACTCACAGGGTCCAATGAGCAGTTCTTC. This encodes CASSLLTGSNEQFF. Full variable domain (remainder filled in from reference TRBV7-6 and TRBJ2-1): GAGVSQSPRYKVTKRGQDVALRCDPISGHVSLYWYRQALGQGPEFLTYFNYEAQQDKSGLPNDRFSAERPEGSISTLTIQRTEQRDSAMYRCASSLLTGSNEQFFGPGTRLTVL.

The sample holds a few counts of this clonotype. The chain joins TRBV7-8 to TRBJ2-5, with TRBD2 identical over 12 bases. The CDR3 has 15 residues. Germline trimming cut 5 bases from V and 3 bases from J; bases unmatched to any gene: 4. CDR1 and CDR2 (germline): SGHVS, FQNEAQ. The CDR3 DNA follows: TGTGCCAGCAGCCCGCGACTAGCGGGGGAAGAGACCCAGTACTTC. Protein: CASSPRLAGEETQYF.

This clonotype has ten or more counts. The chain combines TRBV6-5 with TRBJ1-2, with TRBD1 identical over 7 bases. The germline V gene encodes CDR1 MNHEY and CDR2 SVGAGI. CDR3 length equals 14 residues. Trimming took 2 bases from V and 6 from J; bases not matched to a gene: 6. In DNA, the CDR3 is TGTGCCAGCAGTTACGTGGGACAGCCTGATGGCTACACCTTC. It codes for CASSYVGQPDGYTF.

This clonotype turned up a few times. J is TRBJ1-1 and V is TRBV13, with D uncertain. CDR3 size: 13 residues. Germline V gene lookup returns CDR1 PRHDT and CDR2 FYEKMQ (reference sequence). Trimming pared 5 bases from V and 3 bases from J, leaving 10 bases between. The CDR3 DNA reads TGTGCCAGCAGCGTCCCGTCTGACACTGAAGCTTTCTTT. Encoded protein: CASSVPSDTEAFF.

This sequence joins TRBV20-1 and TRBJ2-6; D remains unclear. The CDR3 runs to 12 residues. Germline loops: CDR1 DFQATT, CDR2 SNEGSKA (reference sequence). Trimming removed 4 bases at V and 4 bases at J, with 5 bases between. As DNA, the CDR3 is TGCAGTGCTACCGGGGGGGCCAACGTCCTGACTTTC. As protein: CSATGGANVLTF.

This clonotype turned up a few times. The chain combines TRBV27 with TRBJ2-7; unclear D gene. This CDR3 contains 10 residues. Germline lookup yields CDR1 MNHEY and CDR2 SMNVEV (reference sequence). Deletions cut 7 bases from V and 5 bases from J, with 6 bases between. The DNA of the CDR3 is TGTGCCAGCAAAACGGACGAGCAGTACGTC. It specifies CASKTDEQYV.

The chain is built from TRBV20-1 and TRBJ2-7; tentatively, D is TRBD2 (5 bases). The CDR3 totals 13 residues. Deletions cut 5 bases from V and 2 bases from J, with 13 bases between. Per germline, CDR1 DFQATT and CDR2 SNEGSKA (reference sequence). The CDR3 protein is CSALPDGTYEQYF. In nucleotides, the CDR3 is TGCAGTGCTTTACCCGACGGGACCTACGAGCAGTACTTC.

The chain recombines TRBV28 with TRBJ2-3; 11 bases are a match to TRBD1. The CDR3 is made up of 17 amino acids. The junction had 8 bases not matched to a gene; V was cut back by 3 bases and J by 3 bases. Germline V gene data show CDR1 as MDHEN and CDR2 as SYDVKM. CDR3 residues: CASSLGGGTGGTDTQYF. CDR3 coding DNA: TGTGCCAGCAGTTTGGGGGGGGGGACAGGGGGAACAGATACGCAGTATTTT.

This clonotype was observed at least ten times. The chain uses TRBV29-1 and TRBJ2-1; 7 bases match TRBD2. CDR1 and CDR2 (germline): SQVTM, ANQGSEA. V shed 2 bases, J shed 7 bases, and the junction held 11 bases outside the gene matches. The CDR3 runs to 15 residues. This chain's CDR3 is CSVEWGGGPRNEQFF. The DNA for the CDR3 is TGCAGCGTTGAATGGGGGGGAGGGCCCCGAAATGAGCAGTTCTTC.

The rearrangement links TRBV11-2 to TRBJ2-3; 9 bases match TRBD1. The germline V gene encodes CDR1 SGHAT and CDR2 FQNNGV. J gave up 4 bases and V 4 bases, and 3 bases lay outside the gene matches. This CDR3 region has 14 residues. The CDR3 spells CASSSRTGADTQYF. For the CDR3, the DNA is TGTGCCAGCAGCTCACGGACAGGGGCAGATACGCAGTATTTT.

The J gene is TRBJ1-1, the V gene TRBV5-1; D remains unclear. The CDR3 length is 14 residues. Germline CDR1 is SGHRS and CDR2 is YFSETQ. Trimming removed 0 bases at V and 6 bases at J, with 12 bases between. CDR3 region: CASSLVKRDSEAFF. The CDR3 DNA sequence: TGCGCCAGCAGCTTGGTAAAGCGCGATTCTGAAGCTTTCTTT.

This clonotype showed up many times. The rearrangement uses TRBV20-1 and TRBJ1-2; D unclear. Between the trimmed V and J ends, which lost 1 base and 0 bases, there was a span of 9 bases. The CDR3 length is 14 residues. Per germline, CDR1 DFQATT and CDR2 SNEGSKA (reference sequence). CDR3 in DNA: TGCAGTGCTAGAGCTGGCGGATCTAACTATGGCTACACCTTC. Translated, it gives CSARAGGSNYGYTF.

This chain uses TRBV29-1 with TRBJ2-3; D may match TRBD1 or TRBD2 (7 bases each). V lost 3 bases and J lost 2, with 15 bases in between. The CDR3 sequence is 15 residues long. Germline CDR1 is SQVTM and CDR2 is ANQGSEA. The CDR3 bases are TGCAGCGTTGAGGGGCAGGGGGGGCCCACAGATACGCAGTATTTT. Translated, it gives CSVEGQGGPTDTQYF.